This T cell receptor (beta chain) was captured by sequencing in a study of a mutant IDH1 vaccine in newly diagnosed glioma. As for time point: week 23, last vaccination. The content of each vaccine dose was 300 ug of mutant IDH1 20-mer peptide, and topical imiquimod accompanied it. New WHO grade 3 or 4 astrocytomas that were IDH1-mutant and ATRX-lost had been found in donors. V lost 2 bases and J 10 bases, leaving 11 bases between the germline ends. The CDR3 is 12 residues long. From germline, CDR1 is SEHNR and CDR2 FQNEAQ (reference sequence). Study conclusions and caveats: Shifts in the top peripheral T cell clonotypes seemed unrelated to pseudoprogression.

TCRdb's copy holds only in-frame clones and misses some; the assay was immunoSEQ multiplex PCR. The data contain 50,000 to 65,000 clones, around 87% of them singletons. As for this clone: What it recognizes is unknown.

Sequenced here: PBMCs, sampled from a glioma patient whose treatment included an IDH1 peptide vaccine. The chain carries TRBV7-9 and TRBJ1-2; tentative D call: TRBD1 (6 bases). This receptor was taken from a middle-aged man with glioma. The CDR3 nucleotides are TGTGCCAGCAGCTTAAGTGACAGGCACTACACCTTC. Its translation: CASSLSDRHYTF.